The sequence of this T cell receptor beta chain was determined in a study of blood T cell repertoires in COVID-19. The wider study: COVID-19 samples from acute and convalescent phases originated in the United States, Italy and Spain. T cells, B-cell-depleted T cells, or PBMCs supplied cDNA or gDNA.

V was cut by 5 bases and J by 0 bases, with 6 bases left in between. Germline values: CDR1 SGHTS, CDR2 YDEGEE. CDR3 length equals 13 residues. Measured with immunoSEQ multiplex PCR; TCRdb has only the in-frame clones, and not every one. The table includes about 35,000 clones, approximately 85% detected once. The gene calls are TRBV5-8 and TRBJ1-5; no firm D call. Sequencing used peripheral blood. The sequence derives from a man in his sixties with active or convalescent COVID-19. CDR3 nucleotide sequence: TGTGCCAGCAGTCGGGATAGCAATCAGCCCCAGCATTTT. Its protein product is CASSRDSNQPQHF. The variable domain in full, completed from reference TRBV5-8 and TRBJ1-5, reads EAGVTQSPTHLIKTRGQQATLRCSPISGHTSVYWYQQALGLGLQFLLWYDEGEERNRGNFPPRFSGRQFPNYSSELNVNALELEDSALYLCASSRDSNQPQHFGDGTRLSIL.